This entry lists 18 T cell receptor beta chains sequenced from one sample in a study of memory B cells and T cells in multiple sclerosis. The assay was immunoSEQ multiplex PCR, and TCRdb's table has in-frame clones only and misses some. The sample has 12,000 to 15,000 clones, approximately 69% seen once. Sequenced material: memory (CD45RO+) CD4+ T cells from blood. These receptors were taken from a human donor with multiple sclerosis.

The J gene is TRBJ1-1, the V gene TRBV2; D is unresolved. This CDR3 region has 13 residues. Germline CDR1 SNHLY, CDR2 FYNNEI. Trimming took 5 bases from V and 0 from J, leaving 7 bases between them. DNA for the CDR3: TGTGCCAGCAGTCCCTATCTGAACACTGAAGCTTTCTTT. Translated: CASSPYLNTEAFF.

The chain recombines TRBV28 with TRBJ1-1; D remains unclear. The CDR3 is made up of 12 amino acids. V was shortened by 3 bases and J by 4 bases, with 6 bases between the two germline ends. Per the germline V gene, CDR1 is MDHEN and CDR2 is SYDVKM. CDR3 DNA sequence: TGTGCCAGCAGTTTGAGGGTCACTGAAGCTTTCTTT. This gives the protein CASSLRVTEAFF.

The chain carries TRBV29-1 and TRBJ2-7, with D possibly matching TRBD1 (6 bases). V lost 4 bases to trimming and J lost 2 bases, with 15 bases between them. The CDR3 length is 14 residues. Germline CDR1 reads SQVTM; CDR2 reads ANQGSEA. CDR3 nucleotide sequence: TGCAGCGTTGTAACCCCGGACAGAGCCTACGAGCAGTACTTC. This sequence encodes CSVVTPDRAYEQYF.

The chain has TRBV6-5 and TRBJ2-2; TRBD1 might be the D (5 bases). V was clipped by 6 bases and J by 5 bases, with 10 bases between them. Per germline, CDR1 MNHEY and CDR2 SVGAGI. The CDR3 consists of 13 residues. CDR3 nucleotides: TGTGCCAGCAGAAAACAGGCGACCGGGGAGCTGTTTTTT. Translation gives CASRKQATGELFF.

The rearrangement joins TRBV28 to TRBJ2-3; a weak D match, TRBD1 (6 bases). There are 15 residues in the CDR3. Germline V gene data show CDR1 as MDHEN and CDR2 as SYDVKM. V gave up 6 bases and J gave up 2 bases, with 15 bases separating them. The CDR3 bases are TGTGCCAGCAGGAGTTCAGGGGCCGCCACAGATACGCAGTATTTT. Encoded protein: CASRSSGAATDTQYF.

This clone appeared a few times. The genes are TRBV6-1 and TRBJ1-3; D gene uncertain. Trimming removed 6 bases from V and 7 bases from J, with 10 bases in between. The CDR3 totals 12 residues. The germline V gene has CDR1 MNHNS and CDR2 SASEGT. The CDR3 loop is CASSRVANTIYF. For the CDR3, the DNA is TGTGCCAGCAGCCGGGTAGCTAACACCATATATTTT.

The chain has TRBV5-4 and TRBJ1-4; tentative D call: TRBD1 (6 bases). The CDR3 runs to 13 residues. Germline V CDR1 and CDR2: SGHNT, YYREEE (reference sequence). The V end was cut by 6 bases, the J end by 7 bases, with 13 bases between. Here the CDR3 DNA reads TGTGCCAGCAAGTCAAGGGGGAGTGAAAAACTGTTTTTT. Amino acid sequence: CASKSRGSEKLFF.

This clone was recorded a few times. J is TRBJ2-1 and V is TRBV19; 7 positions agree with TRBD1. V shed 3 bases and J 10 bases; nucleotides not matched to a gene: 3. Germline assignment: CDR1 LNHDA and CDR2 SQIVND (reference sequence). The CDR3 is 12 amino acids. Here the CDR3 DNA reads TGTGCCAGTAGTATCGACAGGGACGAGCAGTTCTTC. Amino acids: CASSIDRDEQFF.

This rearrangement joins TRBV30 to TRBJ1-5; D ambiguous. The CDR3 has 14 amino acids. The germline CDR1 and CDR2 sequences are GTSNPN and SVGIG (reference sequence). Trimming removed 0 bases at V and 4 bases at J, with 10 bases between. CDR3 sequence: CAWSVSEWNQPQHF. CDR3 sequence (DNA): TGTGCCTGGAGTGTAAGTGAGTGGAATCAGCCCCAGCATTTT.

This rearrangement joins TRBV5-1 to TRBJ2-1; the match to TRBD2 covers 10 bases. Germline V gene data show CDR1 as SGHRS and CDR2 as YFSETQ. V trimming: 5 bases; J trimming: 6 bases; junction bases outside the gene matches: 8. The length of the CDR3 is 15 residues. The CDR3 DNA reads as TGCGCCAGCAGGTCTACCGGGACTAGCGTCAATGAGCAGTTCTTC. Amino acids: CASRSTGTSVNEQFF.

The chain joins TRBV7-8 to TRBJ2-5; 9 positions agree with TRBD2. The V gene end was trimmed by 4 bases and the J gene end by 4 bases; junction bases not matched to a gene: 10. Germline V CDR1 and CDR2: SGHVS, FQNEAQ. This CDR3 comprises 16 residues. CDR3 sequence: CASSSRGGGGAETQYF. The CDR3 DNA reads as TGTGCCAGCAGCTCCCGAGGGGGCGGGGGGGCAGAGACCCAGTACTTC. The full variable domain, in which reference TRBV7-8 and TRBJ2-5 provide the parts outside the CDR3, is GAGVSQSPRYKVAKRGQDVALRCDPISGHVSLFWYQQALGQGPEFLTYFQNEAQLDKSGLPSDRFFAERPEGSVSTLKIQRTQQEDSAVYLCASSSRGGGGAETQYFGPGTRLLVL.

This chain joins TRBV5-1 and TRBJ2-6, with 9 nucleotides matching TRBD1. After removal of 5 bases from V and 4 bases from J, the junction contained 10 bases not matched to a gene. CDR1 SGHRS and CDR2 YFSETQ come from the germline V gene. The length of the CDR3 is 17 residues. The CDR3 DNA is TGCGCCAGCAGGTTTACACAGGGGGCGCGAGGGGCCAACGTCCTGACTTTC. This sequence encodes CASRFTQGARGANVLTF.

This clone was seen only a few times. The rearrangement joins TRBV15 to TRBJ1-4; 8 positions agree with TRBD1. Germline CDR1 and CDR2: LNHNV and YYDKDF (reference sequence). The CDR3 runs to 15 residues. The J segment lost 4 bases and the V segment lost 1 base, leaving 2 bases of the junction unmatched. The CDR3 region is CATSRGGQGNEKLFF. DNA for the CDR3: TGTGCCACCAGCAGAGGTGGACAGGGTAATGAAAAACTGTTTTTT.

V and J are TRBV9 and TRBJ2-5; D possibly corresponds to TRBD2 (6 bases). V dropped 1 base and J dropped 4 bases, with 14 bases sitting between them. Germline V CDR1 and CDR2: SGDLS, YYNGEE. This CDR3 spans 15 amino acids. CDR3 sequence reads: CASSVLGGVSETQYF. CDR3 in DNA: TGTGCCAGCAGCGTATTGGGCGGGGTCTCAGAGACCCAGTACTTC.

The rearrangement joins TRBV30 to TRBJ2-2; 14 bases fit TRBD2. Germline lookup yields CDR1 GTSNPN and CDR2 SVGIG (reference sequence). The CDR3 covers 14 residues. The V segment lost 3 bases and the J segment 9 bases; nucleotides outside the gene matches: 3. The CDR3 protein is CAWRTSGRVRELFF. The CDR3 DNA reads as TGTGCCTGGAGGACTAGCGGGAGGGTACGGGAGCTGTTTTTT.

In this sample, this clone turned up a few times. The gene calls are TRBV9 and TRBJ1-1, with D maybe TRBD1 (5 bases). Germline V gene lookup returns CDR1 SGDLS and CDR2 YYNGEE. Trimming took off 2 bases at V and 2 bases at J, with 7 bases between the two ends. The length of the CDR3 is 13 residues. DNA for the CDR3: TGTGCCAGCAGCGTCAGGGTTAACACTGAAGCTTTCTTT. Its translation is CASSVRVNTEAFF. Full variable domain (rest looked up from reference TRBV9 and TRBJ1-1): DSGVTQTPKHLITATGQRVTLRCSPRSGDLSVYWYQQSLDQGLQFLIQYYNGEERAKGNILERFSAQQFPDLHSELNLSSLELGDSALYFCASSVRVNTEAFFGQGTRLTVV.

The rearrangement links TRBV19 to TRBJ1-5, with 9 bases fitting TRBD1. Trimming removed 6 bases from V and 2 bases from J; junction bases left unmatched: 5. Germline CDR1 LNHDA, CDR2 SQIVND (reference sequence). The CDR3 consists of 15 residues. The CDR3: CASRMDRGGNQPQHF. The CDR3 coding sequence is TGTGCCAGTAGGATGGACAGGGGTGGCAATCAGCCCCAGCATTTT.

Comment on this clone: A junction end diverges from the germline sequence, so it may reflect a read error. This chain connects TRBV7-7 to TRBJ2-5, with 7 bases fitting TRBD1. The CDR3 runs 14 residues. Germline CDR1 SSHAT, CDR2 FNYEAQ (reference sequence). CDR3 nucleotide sequence: TGTGCTAGCAGCTCCACAGGGGCAAAAGAGACCCAGTACTTC. Its protein product is CASSSTGAKETQYF.